Each of the 2 T cell receptor beta chains below was sequenced from the same sample in a study of blood T cell repertoires in COVID-19. Produced via immunoSEQ multiplex PCR; TCRdb's table is partial and in-frame only. The sample holds hundreds of thousands of clones, nearly 90% seen once. Specimen: PBMCs or T cells enriched from blood (not recorded which). The receptors were sampled from a woman between 25 and 40 years old who had recovered from COVID-19.

The gene calls are TRBV7-8 and TRBJ1-5, with D hard to call. This CDR3 spans 17 amino acids. From germline, CDR1 is SGHVS and CDR2 FQNEAQ. V was shortened by 4 bases and J by 0 bases, with 16 bases between the two germline ends. The CDR3 protein is CASSSPPGRDSNQPQHF. The DNA of the CDR3 is TGTGCCAGCAGCTCCCCACCCGGACGGGATAGCAATCAGCCCCAGCATTTT.

The chain carries TRBV4-2 and TRBJ2-3; 10 positions match TRBD2. Germline CDR1 LGHNA, CDR2 YNFKEQ. The J segment lost 2 bases and the V segment lost 1 base, leaving 9 bases of the junction unmatched. This CDR3 region has 18 residues. The CDR3 DNA sequence: TGTGCCAGCAGCCAAGGAGCTAGCGGGAGTGCTTTCACAGATACGCAGTATTTT. It specifies CASSQGASGSAFTDTQYF.